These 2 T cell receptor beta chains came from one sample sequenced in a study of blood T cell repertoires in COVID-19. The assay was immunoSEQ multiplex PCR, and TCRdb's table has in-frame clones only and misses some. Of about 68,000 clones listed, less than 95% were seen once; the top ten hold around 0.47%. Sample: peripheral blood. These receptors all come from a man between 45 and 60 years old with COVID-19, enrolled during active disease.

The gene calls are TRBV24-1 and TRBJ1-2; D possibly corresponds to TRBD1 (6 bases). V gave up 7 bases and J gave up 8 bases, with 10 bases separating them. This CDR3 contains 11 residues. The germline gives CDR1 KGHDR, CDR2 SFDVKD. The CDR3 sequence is CATSNREGYTF. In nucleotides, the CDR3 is TGTGCCACCAGCAACAGGGAGGGCTACACCTTC.

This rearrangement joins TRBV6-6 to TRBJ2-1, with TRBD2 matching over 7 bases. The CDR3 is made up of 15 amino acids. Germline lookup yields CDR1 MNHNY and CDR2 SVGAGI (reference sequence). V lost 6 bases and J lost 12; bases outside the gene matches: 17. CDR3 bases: TGTGCCAGCAGACTCCTAGCGGAACCAAATGAAGGGCAGTTCTTC. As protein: CASRLLAEPNEGQFF.